Listed here is a single TCR beta chain. The sample is drawn from a study of T cell changes during pregnancy in multiple sclerosis. Libraries were prepared by immunoSEQ multiplex PCR; TCRdb keeps only in-frame clonotypes and omits some of them. This repertoire shows some 60,000 clones, around 90% found once; its top ten account for about 3.8%. The germline CDR1 and CDR2 sequences are LNHDA and SQIVND (reference sequence). The CDR3 is 13 residues long. Trimming removed 8 bases at V and 9 bases at J, with 14 bases between. The clonotype was recovered from a female donor in good health, enrolled as a control in a pregnancy study. Here the sequenced sample was peripheral blood, taken after pregnancy. The chain has TRBV19 and TRBJ1-6; possible D gene TRBD1, 6 bases. CDR3 in DNA: TGTGCCAGTTGTCAGGGGTCGGGTTCACCCCTCCACTTT. Its translation is CASCQGSGSPLHF.